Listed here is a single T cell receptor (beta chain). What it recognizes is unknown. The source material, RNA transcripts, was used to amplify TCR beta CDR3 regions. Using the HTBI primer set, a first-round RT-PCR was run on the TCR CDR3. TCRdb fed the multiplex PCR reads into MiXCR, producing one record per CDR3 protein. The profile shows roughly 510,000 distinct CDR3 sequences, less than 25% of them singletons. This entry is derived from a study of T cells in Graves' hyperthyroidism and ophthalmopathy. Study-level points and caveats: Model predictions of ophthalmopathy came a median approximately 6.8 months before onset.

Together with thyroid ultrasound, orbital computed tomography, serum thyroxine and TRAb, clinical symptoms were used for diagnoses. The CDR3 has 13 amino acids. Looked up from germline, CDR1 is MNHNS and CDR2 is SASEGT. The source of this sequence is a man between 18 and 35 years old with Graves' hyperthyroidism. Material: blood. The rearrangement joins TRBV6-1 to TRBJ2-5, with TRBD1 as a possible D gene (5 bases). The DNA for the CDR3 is TGTGTCAGTAGTGCCCCAGGGCAAGAGACCCAGTACTTC. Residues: CVSSAPGQETQYF.